The 32 T cell receptor beta chains in this list originate from one sample, sequenced in a study of cytomegalovirus exposure and HLA in healthy donors. The PCR made use of 60 Vbeta and 13 Jbeta primers. Libraries were prepared by immunoSEQ multiplex PCR; TCRdb keeps only in-frame clonotypes and omits some of them. Its clone listing holds around 50,000 clones. Sequencing was done on a sample of PBMCs. These TCRs come from a woman in her forties in good health and CMV-seronegative.

The V call is TRBV18, the J call TRBJ2-5, with a tentative D call TRBD1 (6 bases). The CDR3 totals 16 residues. V was cut by 5 bases and J by 2 bases, with 18 bases left in between. Germline V lookup: CDR1 KGHSH, CDR2 LQKENI. CDR3 in DNA: TGTGCCAGCTCATCCGGGACATCCTACACTCAAGAGACCCAGTACTTC. Translated: CASSSGTSYTQETQYF.

The chain uses TRBV18 and TRBJ2-2; D is possibly TRBD2 (6 bases). Trimming shortened V by 3 bases and J by 1 base, and 15 bases separated the two germline ends. The CDR3 spans 17 residues. The germline V gene encodes CDR1 KGHSH and CDR2 LQKENI. The CDR3 DNA sequence: TGTGCCAGCTCACCGGCCATGGAGGGGAGGAACACCGGGGAGCTGTTTTTT. It translates to CASSPAMEGRNTGELFF.

The rearrangement joins TRBV28 to TRBJ1-5; possibly TRBD1 for D (6 bases). Trimming left V 3 bases short and J 3 bases short, with 12 bases between. Germline lookup yields CDR1 MDHEN and CDR2 SYDVKM. This CDR3 has 15 residues. Here the CDR3 DNA reads TGTGCCAGCAGTTTCGCGGACAGAGACAATCAGCCCCAGCATTTT. It yields the protein CASSFADRDNQPQHF.

J is TRBJ2-7 and V is TRBV27; D gene unclear. The CDR3 runs to 11 residues. V lost 3 bases, J lost 3 bases, and 3 bases lay in between. Germline CDR1 and CDR2: MNHEY and SMNVEV (reference sequence). The DNA of the CDR3 is TGTGCCAGCAGTTTCGGCTACGAGCAGTACTTC. It translates to CASSFGYEQYF.

The CDR3 region has the DNA TGTGCCAGCAGCTCACGACAGGGTCCCACAGATACGCAGTATTTT. It codes for CASSSRQGPTDTQYF. The chain has TRBV7-9 and TRBJ2-3; 7 nucleotides match TRBD1. From germline, CDR1 is SEHNR and CDR2 FQNEAQ (reference sequence). Trimming at V came to 4 bases and at J to 2 bases, leaving 6 bases not matched to a gene. This CDR3 comprises 15 residues.

The rearrangement uses TRBV25-1 and TRBJ1-2; TRBD1 might be the D (6 bases). Deletions cut 5 bases from V and 6 bases from J, with 16 bases between. This CDR3 is built from 14 residues. Looked up from germline, CDR1 is MGHDK and CDR2 is SYGVNS. DNA for the CDR3: TGTGCCAGCAGTTCGAACAGGGTTCTGAATGGCTACACCTTC. Its translation: CASSSNRVLNGYTF.

The chain uses TRBV18 and TRBJ1-6; no firm D call. Trimming took off 3 bases at V and 0 bases at J, with 9 bases between the two ends. Germline V gene sequence: CDR1 KGHSH, CDR2 LQKENI. The CDR3 has 16 amino acids. The CDR3 reads CASSPRQSSYNSPLHF. The CDR3 DNA is TGTGCCAGCTCACCGCGGCAGAGCTCCTATAATTCACCCCTCCACTTT.

V is TRBV14 and J is TRBJ2-7; the D gene is possibly TRBD2 (7 bases). This CDR3 comprises 16 residues. Germline CDR1 and CDR2: SGHDN and FVKESK. Trimming stripped 4 bases from V and 4 bases from J, with 20 bases between. The CDR3 DNA reads as TGTGCCAGCAGCCCGGGGGGCAGCCCAAGAGTGTACGAGCAGTACTTC. Translation gives CASSPGGSPRVYEQYF. The complete variable domain, with remaining parts taken from reference TRBV14 and TRBJ2-7, reads EAGVTQFPSHSVIEKGQTVTLRCDPISGHDNLYWYRRVMGKEIKFLLHFVKESKQDESGMPNNRFLAERTGGTYSTLKVQPAELEDSGVYFCASSPGGSPRVYEQYFGPGTRLTVT.

The chain couples TRBV7-9 to TRBJ1-1; D not resolved. Germline assignment: CDR1 SEHNR and CDR2 FQNEAQ (reference sequence). The CDR3 is 13 residues long. The V and J ends lost 5 bases and 2 bases respectively, with 9 bases between them. In DNA form, the CDR3 reads TGTGCCAGCAGCCCCCCCCCTAACACTGAAGCTTTCTTT. Its protein product is CASSPPPNTEAFF.

The chain couples TRBV7-6 to TRBJ2-7; TRBD2 agrees at 13 bases. V lost 5 bases, J lost 6 bases, and 7 bases stayed unmatched. CDR1 and CDR2 (germline): SGHVS, FNYEAQ. The CDR3 totals 15 residues. The CDR3 nucleotides are TGTGCCAGCAGCCTCAGGACTAGCGGGAGTTCCGAGCAGTACTTC. Translation: CASSLRTSGSSEQYF. Variable domain in full (rest from reference TRBV7-6 and TRBJ2-7): GAGVSQSPRYKVTKRGQDVALRCDPISGHVSLYWYRQALGQGPEFLTYFNYEAQQDKSGLPNDRFSAERPEGSISTLTIQRTEQRDSAMYRCASSLRTSGSSEQYFGPGTRLTVT.

J is TRBJ1-1 and V is TRBV30; no clear D gene. The CDR3 totals 13 residues. Trimming stripped 0 bases from V and 5 bases from J, with 10 bases between. CDR1 is GTSNPN and CDR2 is SVGIG in the germline V gene (reference sequence). This CDR3 is CAWSVISGTEAFF. In DNA form, the CDR3 reads TGTGCCTGGAGTGTAATTTCCGGGACTGAAGCTTTCTTT.

The chain carries TRBV27 and TRBJ1-4, with TRBD1 as a possible D gene (6 bases). Germline V gene data show CDR1 as MNHEY and CDR2 as SMNVEV (reference sequence). Trimming took 5 bases from V and 3 from J, leaving 13 bases between them. There are 15 residues in the CDR3. The CDR3 DNA sequence: TGTGCCAGCAGTCCCCAGGGGCTCGCTAATGAAAAACTGTTTTTT. Residues: CASSPQGLANEKLFF.

This chain links TRBV4-3 with TRBJ2-5; 9 bases fit TRBD2. The CDR3 covers 18 residues. Unmatched junction bases numbered 19, after V lost 4 bases and J lost 7 bases. Germline CDR1 reads LGHNA; CDR2 reads YSLEER. Here the CDR3 DNA reads TGCGCCAGCAGCCCCCAGATCTTTAGCGGGAGTCACCCCGGGACCCAGTACTTC. This sequence encodes CASSPQIFSGSHPGTQYF.

The gene calls are TRBV6-5 and TRBJ1-6, with 8 bases fitting TRBD1. There are 15 residues in the CDR3. Germline lookup yields CDR1 MNHEY and CDR2 SVGAGI. V lost 5 bases to trimming and J lost 9 bases; unmatched junction nucleotides: 9. CDR3 loop: CASSPRGTGGSPLHF. In nucleotides, the CDR3 is TGTGCCAGCAGTCCCCGTGGGACAGGCGGTTCACCCCTCCACTTT.

The rearrangement uses TRBV29-1 and TRBJ1-1; D perhaps matches TRBD1 (6 bases). Germline-derived CDR1 and CDR2 are SQVTM and ANQGSEA. The CDR3 loop spans 12 amino acids. V shed 7 bases and J shed 3 bases, with 12 bases lying between them. The CDR3 reads CSGDRFYTEAFF. The CDR3 DNA reads as TGCAGCGGTGACAGGTTTTACACTGAAGCTTTCTTT.

CDR3 nucleotides: TGTGCCAGCAGCCCGAGACAGGGCCTCTATGGCTACACCTTC. Protein sequence: CASSPRQGLYGYTF. The chain uses TRBV5-4 and TRBJ1-2; TRBD1 matches at 7 bases. V shed 4 bases, J shed 4 bases, and the junction held 7 bases outside the gene matches. The CDR3 consists of 14 residues. CDR1 and CDR2 (germline): SGHNT, YYREEE (reference sequence). The variable domain in full, completed from reference TRBV5-4 and TRBJ1-2, reads ETGVTQSPTHLIKTRGQQVTLRCSSQSGHNTVSWYQQALGQGPQFIFQYYREEENGRGNFPPRFSGLQFPNYSSELNVNALELDDSALYLCASSPRQGLYGYTFGSGTRLTVV.

With respect to this clone: Distinct nucleotide sequences in the sample also encode this CDR3. The chain recombines TRBV5-1 with TRBJ2-1; D gene unclear. CDR3 length: 15 residues. V was pared by 0 bases and J by 4 bases, with 11 bases between. Germline CDR1 reads SGHRS; CDR2 reads YFSETQ. The CDR3 DNA sequence: TGCGCCAGCAGCTTGGTTGCGGATTCATACAATGAGCAGTTCTTC. It translates to CASSLVADSYNEQFF.

The V and J genes are TRBV5-1 and TRBJ2-1, with TRBD1 matching 8 bases. The length of the CDR3 is 14 residues. Losses at the gene ends were 5 bases for V and 6 bases for J; bases not matched to a gene: 7. CDR1 is SGHRS and CDR2 is YFSETQ in the germline V gene. The CDR3 coding sequence is TGCGCCAGCAGTTACAGGACAGGGAGCAATGAGCAGTTCTTC. This sequence encodes CASSYRTGSNEQFF.

The chain links TRBV4-3 to TRBJ2-5; D uncertain. The J call may be mistaken, given a closer DNA end match to TRBJ2-7. Germline lookup yields CDR1 LGHNA and CDR2 YSLEER. The length of the CDR3 is 15 residues. CDR3 sequence (DNA): TGCGCCAGCAGCCAAGAGGCACGGAGCTCCTACGAGCAGTACTTC. Its protein is CASSQEARSSYEQYF.

The chain joins TRBV6-6 to TRBJ2-7; TRBD1 might be the D (5 bases). This CDR3 is built from 12 residues. Germline V gives CDR1 MNHNY, CDR2 SVGAGI (reference sequence). V was shortened by 7 bases and J by 5 bases, with 12 bases between the two germline ends. Here the CDR3 reads CASTQTADEQYF. The CDR3 DNA sequence: TGTGCCAGCACTCAGACAGCCGACGAGCAGTACTTC.

The chain is built from TRBV6-1 and TRBJ1-2; TRBD1 matches 8 bases. Trimming cost V 6 bases and J 4 bases; bases outside gene matches: 4. The CDR3 length is 13 residues. Germline CDR1 and CDR2: MNHNS and SASEGT. DNA for the CDR3: TGTGCCAGCAGGGCCACAGGGGGCTATGGCTACACCTTC. Amino acid sequence: CASRATGGYGYTF.

V is TRBV19 and J is TRBJ1-1; perhaps TRBD1 as D (5 bases). The CDR3 covers 14 residues. Looked up from germline, CDR1 is LNHDA and CDR2 is SQIVND (reference sequence). V was pared by 1 base and J by 4 bases, with 10 bases between. The CDR3: CASSIGGVSTEAFF. CDR3 nucleotide sequence: TGTGCCAGTAGTATAGGGGGGGTTAGCACTGAAGCTTTCTTT.

CDR3: CAWSVPPDEQFF. CDR3 sequence (DNA): TGTGCCTGGAGTGTACCTCCGGATGAGCAGTTCTTC. V gene TRBV30 combines with J gene TRBJ2-1; D remains unclear. Trimming shortened V by 0 bases and J by 8 bases, and 8 bases separated the two germline ends. The CDR3 spans 12 residues. Per germline, CDR1 GTSNPN and CDR2 SVGIG (reference sequence).

The chain joins TRBV5-6 to TRBJ2-5; 9 bases line up with TRBD2. The V and J ends lost 2 bases and 1 base, in that order; junction bases with no gene match: 3. This CDR3 is built from 15 residues. Germline CDR1 and CDR2: SGHDT and YYEEEE. CDR3 sequence: CASSFLAGLQETQYF. In nucleotides, the CDR3 is TGTGCCAGCAGCTTTCTAGCGGGGCTCCAAGAGACCCAGTACTTC.

This chain connects TRBV13 to TRBJ2-7; 8 nucleotides line up with TRBD2. The CDR3 runs 14 residues. Germline V CDR1 and CDR2: PRHDT, FYEKMQ (reference sequence). The V segment lost 0 bases and the J segment 6 bases; nucleotides outside the gene matches: 4. CDR3 coding DNA: TGTGCCAGCAGCTTAGGCGGGGGGGGAAGCGAGCAGTACTTC. Translating gives CASSLGGGGSEQYF.

The chain couples TRBV28 to TRBJ2-2; 8 nucleotides match TRBD1. Germline V gene lookup returns CDR1 MDHEN and CDR2 SYDVKM. Losses at the gene ends were 4 bases for V and 3 bases for J; bases not matched to a gene: 7. The CDR3 totals 16 residues. The CDR3 spells CASSSPTGVYTGELFF. As DNA, the CDR3 is TGTGCCAGCAGTTCCCCGACAGGGGTTTACACCGGGGAGCTGTTTTTT.

A remark on this clone: The same CDR3 is also encoded by other DNA sequences in this sample. The chain recombines TRBV19 with TRBJ1-1; D uncertain. The CDR3 is 13 amino acids. The ends were cut back, 4 bases at V and 1 base at J, with 7 bases in the middle. Germline V gene lookup returns CDR1 LNHDA and CDR2 SQIVND (reference sequence). Written as DNA, the CDR3 is TGTGCCAGTAGTACCACAGCGAACACTGAAGCTTTCTTT. Protein sequence: CASSTTANTEAFF.

The CDR3 protein is CASSPPEGTDTQYF. CDR3 bases: TGCGCCAGCAGCCCTCCAGAGGGCACAGATACGCAGTATTTT. The V gene is TRBV5-1, the J gene TRBJ2-3; the D is unclear. The CDR3 sequence is 14 residues long. The ends were cut back, 4 bases at V and 1 base at J, with 10 bases in the middle. Germline V lookup: CDR1 SGHRS, CDR2 YFSETQ.

The chain has TRBV6-6 and TRBJ1-1; 7 nucleotides align to TRBD1. The CDR3 spans 15 residues. V lost 5 bases to trimming and J lost 3 bases; unmatched junction nucleotides: 9. Germline V lookup: CDR1 MNHNY, CDR2 SVGAGI (reference sequence). DNA for the CDR3: TGTGCCAGCAGTAAATCGACAGGGAGCCACACTGAAGCTTTCTTT. This codes for CASSKSTGSHTEAFF.

V usage is TRBV19 and J usage is TRBJ2-3, with 9 bases matching TRBD2. The CDR3 sequence is 15 residues long. The trim removed 6 bases at V and 1 base at J, leaving 5 bases unmatched. CDR1 is LNHDA, CDR2 SQIVND, per germline (reference sequence). The DNA of the CDR3 is TGTGCCAGTAGCATGCTAGCGGGGCGCACAGATACGCAGTATTTT. Protein product: CASSMLAGRTDTQYF.

V usage is TRBV7-2 and J usage is TRBJ1-5, with TRBD1 matching over 7 bases. The CDR3 is 15 amino acids. After removal of 5 bases from V and 3 bases from J, the junction contained 7 bases not matched to a gene. CDR1 is SGHTA, CDR2 FQGNSA, per germline. The CDR3 nucleotides are TGTGCCAGCAGCCCAGAGGGGGCGATCAATCAGCCCCAGCATTTT. Translation gives CASSPEGAINQPQHF.

J is TRBJ2-3 and V is TRBV7-9, with 8 bases lining up with TRBD2. J lost 2 bases, V lost 5 bases, and 6 bases had no gene match. The CDR3 is 15 amino acids. Germline V gives CDR1 SEHNR, CDR2 FQNEAQ (reference sequence). The CDR3 loop reads CASSRISGITDTQYF. The CDR3, as DNA: TGTGCCAGCAGCCGTATTAGCGGGATCACAGATACGCAGTATTTT.